Below are 14 T cell receptor beta chains sequenced from a single sample in a study of T cells after yellow fever vaccination. MiXCR, applied by TCRdb to the 5' RACE reads, yields one record per CDR3 protein. The repertoire consists of some 350,000 distinct CDR3 sequences, with roughly 4.3% occurring once and the leading ten covering approximately 24%. The sample here was PBMCs, taken 5 days after the yellow fever booster vaccination. These receptors originate from a man between 18 and 35 years old who received the YFV17D yellow fever vaccine.

V usage is TRBV14 and J usage is TRBJ2-7, with a possible D match to TRBD2 (6 bases). Trimming removed 3 bases at V and 0 bases at J, with 24 bases between. The CDR3 length is 19 residues. CDR1 is SGHDN and CDR2 is FVKESK in the germline V gene. This chain's CDR3 is CASSHLPGLPSGLSYEQYF. In DNA, the CDR3 is TGTGCCAGCAGCCACCTGCCGGGACTTCCTTCGGGGCTCTCCTACGAGCAGTACTTC.

This clonotype was seen repeatedly, ten times or more. The J gene is TRBJ1-4, the V gene TRBV2; possible D gene TRBD1, 5 bases. Per germline, CDR1 SNHLY and CDR2 FYNNEI. This CDR3 comprises 12 residues. V was shortened by 5 bases and J by 8 bases, with 9 bases between the two germline ends. In nucleotides, the CDR3 is TGTGCCAGCAGTCGGGGGAACGAAAAACTGTTTTTT. Its translation: CASSRGNEKLFF.

This clonotype has more than one count but fewer than ten. The V call is TRBV20-1, the J call TRBJ1-5; unclear D gene. CDR1 is DFQATT, CDR2 SNEGSKA, per germline (reference sequence). V lost 7 bases to trimming and J lost 3 bases, with 10 bases between them. The CDR3 spans 12 residues. Here the CDR3 reads CSVEQPNQPQHF. The CDR3 bases are TGCAGTGTTGAACAACCCAATCAGCCCCAGCATTTT.

The V gene is TRBV5-1, the J gene TRBJ2-3, with D possibly being TRBD1 or TRBD2 (6 bases each). With 10 bases removed from V and 1 base from J, the gap between germline ends came to 13 bases. This CDR3 spans 13 amino acids. The germline gives CDR1 SGHRS, CDR2 YFSETQ. In DNA form, the CDR3 reads TGCGCCTCGACGGGGGCTGGCACAGATACGCAGTATTTT. This codes for CASTGAGTDTQYF.

The gene calls are TRBV3-1 and TRBJ2-1; D possibly corresponds to TRBD2 (6 bases). Germline values: CDR1 LGHDT, CDR2 YNNKEL (reference sequence). The CDR3 is 15 residues long. V gave up 3 bases and J gave up 5 bases, with 14 bases separating them. The CDR3 region is CASSHGTGWDNEQFF. In nucleotides, the CDR3 is TGTGCCAGCAGCCATGGGACTGGCTGGGACAATGAGCAGTTCTTC.

There are a few counts of this clonotype. J is TRBJ1-6 and V is TRBV20-1; no firm D call. Germline V gene lookup returns CDR1 DFQATT and CDR2 SNEGSKA (reference sequence). The CDR3 consists of 16 residues. Trimming left V 0 bases short and J 0 bases short, with 9 bases between. This CDR3 reads CSARDPTSSYNSPLHF. Written as DNA, the CDR3 is TGCAGTGCTAGAGACCCGACTTCCTCCTATAATTCACCCCTCCACTTT.

This clonotype has more than one count but fewer than ten. V gene TRBV25-1 combines with J gene TRBJ1-4; D gene unclear. The germline V gene encodes CDR1 MGHDK and CDR2 SYGVNS. The CDR3 covers 16 residues. Trimming cost V 0 bases and J 5 bases, with 13 bases left between them. The CDR3 DNA follows: TGTGCCAGCAGTGAATATAGTCGGGCGGCAAATGAAAAACTGTTTTTT. This translates into CASSEYSRAANEKLFF.

This clonotype was seen only a few times. The chain has TRBV27 and TRBJ1-6; D remains unclear. The CDR3 runs 15 residues. From germline, CDR1 is MNHEY and CDR2 SMNVEV (reference sequence). V lost 6 bases and J 6 bases, leaving 15 bases between the germline ends. The CDR3 DNA is TGTGCCAGCAGCCAGAGCCTGTCAGCTAATTCACCCCTCCACTTT. Translating it yields CASSQSLSANSPLHF.

This clonotype was observed a few times. The chain has TRBV5-1 and TRBJ1-5; 8 nucleotides agree with TRBD1. Trimming took 1 base from V and 4 from J; bases not matched to a gene: 4. This CDR3 has 15 amino acids. Germline CDR1 reads SGHRS; CDR2 reads YFSETQ. The CDR3, as DNA: TGCGCCAGCAGCTTGCAGGGGGCAGGTAATCAGCCCCAGCATTTT. It specifies CASSLQGAGNQPQHF.

V is TRBV12-3 or TRBV12-4 and J is TRBJ1-1, with 9 nucleotides matching TRBD1. Trimming removed 5 bases from V and 5 bases from J; junction bases left unmatched: 6. The CDR3 runs to 14 residues. As DNA, the CDR3 is TGTGCCAGCAGTATACAGGGGGCTGGGACTGAAGCTTTCTTT. Translated, it gives CASSIQGAGTEAFF.

This chain links TRBV5-1 with TRBJ2-7; TRBD2 might be the D (5 bases). Germline values: CDR1 SGHRS, CDR2 YFSETQ. Trimming cost V 1 base and J 3 bases, with 11 bases left between them. This CDR3 is built from 14 residues. CDR3 in amino acids: CASSLSAGLYEQYF. As DNA, the CDR3 is TGCGCCAGCAGCTTGTCGGCGGGTCTCTACGAGCAGTACTTC.

This clonotype showed up many times. The gene calls are TRBV29-1 and TRBJ2-5; D gene uncertain. Trimming removed 0 bases from V and 3 bases from J, with 5 bases in between. The CDR3 loop spans 12 amino acids. The germline V gene encodes CDR1 SQVTM and CDR2 ANQGSEA. The CDR3 DNA reads as TGCAGCGTTGAAGACTCGGAAGAGACCCAGTACTTC. It is translated as CSVEDSEETQYF. The variable domain in full, completed from reference TRBV29-1 and TRBJ2-5, reads SAVISQKPSRDICQRGTSLTIQCQVDSQVTMMFWYRQQPGQSLTLIATANQGSEATYESGFVIDKFPISRPNLTFSTLTVSNMSPEDSSIYLCSVEDSEETQYFGPGTRLLVL.

The chain's CDR3 is CASSSSGARGIDTQYF. CDR3 sequence (DNA): TGTGCCAGCAGCTCCTCAGGGGCCCGGGGGATAGATACGCAGTATTTT. V gene TRBV7-8 combines with J gene TRBJ2-3, with D possibly called TRBD1 or TRBD2 (6 bases each). V lost 4 bases to trimming and J lost 5 bases, with 19 bases between them. Germline CDR1 reads SGHVS; CDR2 reads FQNEAQ. The CDR3 runs to 16 residues.

The chain couples TRBV12-3 or TRBV12-4 to TRBJ2-2; D is possibly TRBD1 (5 bases). The CDR3 contains 16 residues. Trimming stripped 7 bases from V and 1 base from J, with 16 bases between. CDR3 amino acids: CASTPGFSENTGELFF. The CDR3 DNA is TGTGCCAGCACCCCAGGGTTTTCGGAGAACACCGGGGAGCTGTTTTTT.